This TCR beta chain was sequenced for a study of T cell repertoires in ileal Crohn's disease. Overall study context: Operated complications were stricturing disease (61%) and penetrating disease (roughly 39%).

This clone was counted only a few times. Its antigen remains unknown. Around 0.45 micrograms of biopsy DNA per sample underwent TCRB immunosequencing. Using immunoSEQ multiplex PCR, the repertoire was profiled, and TCRdb retains in-frame clones only, with some absent. The table has some 13,000 clones, 75% to 85% seen once. V was trimmed by 3 bases and J by 2 bases, leaving 9 bases between them. This CDR3 is 14 amino acids long. Per the germline V gene, CDR1 is SGHRS and CDR2 is YFSETQ. The study's findings and limits: Every patient over 26.8% clonality showed endoscopic recurrence. Compared with non-smokers, active smokers at surgery showed more clonal expansions.

The genes are TRBV5-1 and TRBJ2-1; no definite D call. Sequencing was done on a sample of ileal tissue. This clonotype was obtained from an adult with Crohn's disease. The CDR3 loop is CASSYSQTYNEQFF. The CDR3 bases are TGCGCCAGCAGCTATAGCCAGACCTACAATGAGCAGTTCTTC. The whole variable domain, remainder taken from reference TRBV5-1 and TRBJ2-1, is KAGVTQTPRYLIKTRGQQVTLSCSPISGHRSVSWYQQTPGQGLQFLFEYFSETQRNKGNFPGRFSGRQFSNSRSEMNVSTLELGDSALYLCASSYSQTYNEQFFGPGTRLTVL.